Presented here are 2 T cell receptor beta chains from one specimen sequenced in a study of T cell responses to AZD1222 COVID-19 vaccine. TCRdb's copy holds only in-frame clones and misses some; the assay was immunoSEQ multiplex PCR. The sample lists 120,000 or so clones, less than 90% occurring once. This specimen consisted of peripheral blood, obtained on day 0 of AZD1222 vaccination. The receptors were sampled from an adult in good health.

This chain links TRBV5-1 with TRBJ2-7, with 7 bases aligning to TRBD1. Germline CDR1 is SGHRS and CDR2 is YFSETQ. The CDR3 consists of 16 residues. The V gene end was trimmed by 4 bases and the J gene end by 2 bases; junction bases not matched to a gene: 12. CDR3 nucleotides: TGCGCCAGCAGCCAAACGGGGACAGCCTTCGCCTACGAGCAGTACTTC. This codes for CASSQTGTAFAYEQYF.

The chain carries TRBV5-5 and TRBJ1-1, with D unclear. Trimming stripped 0 bases from V and 2 bases from J, with 8 bases between. The CDR3 is 14 residues long. Germline CDR1 and CDR2: SGHKS and YYEKEE (reference sequence). CDR3 nucleotide sequence: TGTGCCAGCAGCTTGGAGGCGTTTAACACTGAAGCTTTCTTT. Translation gives CASSLEAFNTEAFF. The whole variable domain, remainder taken from reference TRBV5-5 and TRBJ1-1, is DAGVTQSPTHLIKTRGQQVTLRCSPISGHKSVSWYQQVLGQGPQFIFQYYEKEERGRGNFPDRFSARQFPNYSSELNVNALLLGDSALYLCASSLEAFNTEAFFGQGTRLTVV.